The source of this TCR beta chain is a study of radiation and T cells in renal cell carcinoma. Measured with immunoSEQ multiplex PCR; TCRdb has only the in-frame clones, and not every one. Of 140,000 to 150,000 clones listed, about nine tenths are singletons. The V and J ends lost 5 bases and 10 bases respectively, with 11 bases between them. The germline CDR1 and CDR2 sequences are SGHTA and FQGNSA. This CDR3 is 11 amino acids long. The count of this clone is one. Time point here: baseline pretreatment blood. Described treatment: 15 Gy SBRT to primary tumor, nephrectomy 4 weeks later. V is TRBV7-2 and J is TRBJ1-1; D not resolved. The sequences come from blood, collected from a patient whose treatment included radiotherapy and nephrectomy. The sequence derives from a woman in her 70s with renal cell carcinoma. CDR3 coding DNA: TGTGCCAGCAGCCTGCCGGGGTCAGCTTTCTTT. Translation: CASSLPGSAFF. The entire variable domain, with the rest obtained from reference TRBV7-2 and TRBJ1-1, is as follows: GAGVSQSPSNKVTEKGKDVELRCDPISGHTALYWYRQSLGQGLEFLIYFQGNSAPDKSGLPSDRFSAERTGGSVSTLTIQRTQQEDSAVYLCASSLPGSAFFGQGTRLTVV.